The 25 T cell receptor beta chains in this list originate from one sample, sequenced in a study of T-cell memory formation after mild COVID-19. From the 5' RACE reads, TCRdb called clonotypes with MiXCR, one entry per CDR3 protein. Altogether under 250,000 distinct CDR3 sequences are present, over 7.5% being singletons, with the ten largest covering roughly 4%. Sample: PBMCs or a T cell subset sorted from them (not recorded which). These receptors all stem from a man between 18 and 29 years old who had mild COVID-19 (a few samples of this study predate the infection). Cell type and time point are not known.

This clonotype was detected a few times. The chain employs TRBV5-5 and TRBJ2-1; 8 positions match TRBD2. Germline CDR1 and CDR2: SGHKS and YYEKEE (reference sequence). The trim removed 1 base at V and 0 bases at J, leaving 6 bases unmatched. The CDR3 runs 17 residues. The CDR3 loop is CASSLNRGGSSYNEQFF. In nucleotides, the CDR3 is TGTGCCAGCAGCTTGAACCGGGGGGGGAGCTCCTACAATGAGCAGTTCTTC.

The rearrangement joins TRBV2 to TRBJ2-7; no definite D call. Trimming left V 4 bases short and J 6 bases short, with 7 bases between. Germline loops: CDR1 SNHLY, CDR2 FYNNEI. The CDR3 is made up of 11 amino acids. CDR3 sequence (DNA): TGTGCCAGCAGTGTAGGGATCGAGCAGTACGTC. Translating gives CASSVGIEQYV.

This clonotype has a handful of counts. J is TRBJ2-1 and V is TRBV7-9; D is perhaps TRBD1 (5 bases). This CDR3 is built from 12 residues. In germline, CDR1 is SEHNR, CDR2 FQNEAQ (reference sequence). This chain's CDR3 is CAGEQAWGEQFF. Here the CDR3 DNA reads TGTGCTGGGGAACAGGCTTGGGGTGAGCAGTTCTTC.

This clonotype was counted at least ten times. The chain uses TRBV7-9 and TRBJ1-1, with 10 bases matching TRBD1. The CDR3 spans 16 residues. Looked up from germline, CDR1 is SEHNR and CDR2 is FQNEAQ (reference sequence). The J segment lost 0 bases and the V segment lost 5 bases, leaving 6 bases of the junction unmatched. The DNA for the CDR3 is TGTGCCAGCAGCAGGGACAGGGGACGCGTGAACACTGAAGCTTTCTTT. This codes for CASSRDRGRVNTEAFF. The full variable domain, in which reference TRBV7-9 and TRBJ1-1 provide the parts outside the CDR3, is DTGVSQNPRHKITKRGQNVTFRCDPISEHNRLYWYRQTLGQGPEFLTYFQNEAQLEKSRLLSDRFSAERPKGSFSTLEIQRTEQGDSAMYLCASSRDRGRVNTEAFFGQGTRLTVV.

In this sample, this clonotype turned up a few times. DNA of the CDR3: TGTGCCAGCAGTTTATTGGGGACAGGGGTTAGGAATTCACCCCTCCACTTT. It yields the protein CASSLLGTGVRNSPLHF. The chain joins TRBV28 to TRBJ1-6; TRBD1 matches at 10 bases. V was clipped by 1 base and J by 7 bases; unmatched bases: 7. The length of the CDR3 is 17 residues. CDR1 is MDHEN, CDR2 SYDVKM, per germline.

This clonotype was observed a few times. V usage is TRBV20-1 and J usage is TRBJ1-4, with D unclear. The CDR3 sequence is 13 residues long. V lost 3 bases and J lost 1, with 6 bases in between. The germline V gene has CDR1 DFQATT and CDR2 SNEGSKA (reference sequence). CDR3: CSASTRTNEKLFF. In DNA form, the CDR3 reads TGCAGTGCTAGCACCAGAACTAATGAAAAACTGTTTTTT.

The CDR3: CASSRLWGRDEKLFF. CDR3 DNA sequence: TGTGCCAGCAGCCGTCTGTGGGGTAGGGATGAAAAACTGTTTTTT. The V call is TRBV7-6, the J call TRBJ1-4; D gene ambiguous. This CDR3 spans 15 amino acids. V lost 5 bases to trimming and J lost 6 bases, with 16 bases between them. The germline V gene has CDR1 SGHVS and CDR2 FNYEAQ.

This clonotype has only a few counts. The CDR3 loop is CASSARGEVEQPQHF. CDR3 DNA: TGTGCCAGCAGCGCTAGGGGGGAGGTGGAACAGCCCCAGCATTTT. This chain joins TRBV9 and TRBJ1-5, with a weak D call TRBD1 (6 bases). This CDR3 region has 15 residues. The V end lost 3 bases, the J end lost 7 bases, and 17 bases lay between the germline ends. The V gene's germline CDR1 is SGDLS and CDR2 YYNGEE.

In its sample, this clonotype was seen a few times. CDR3 sequence reads: CASSQERSKQETQYF. For the CDR3, the DNA is TGTGCCAGCAGCCAAGAACGGAGCAAACAAGAGACCCAGTACTTC. V and J are TRBV4-2 and TRBJ2-5; no definite D call. The germline V gene has CDR1 LGHNA and CDR2 YNFKEQ. The CDR3 length is 15 residues. Trimming removed 0 bases from V and 2 bases from J, with 10 bases in between.

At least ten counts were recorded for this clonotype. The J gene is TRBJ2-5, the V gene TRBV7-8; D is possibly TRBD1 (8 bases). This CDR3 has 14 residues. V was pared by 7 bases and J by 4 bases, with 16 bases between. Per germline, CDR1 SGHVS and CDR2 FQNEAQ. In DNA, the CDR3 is TGTGCCAGCAACCCGACAGGGGAGGGAGAGACCCAGTACTTC. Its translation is CASNPTGEGETQYF.

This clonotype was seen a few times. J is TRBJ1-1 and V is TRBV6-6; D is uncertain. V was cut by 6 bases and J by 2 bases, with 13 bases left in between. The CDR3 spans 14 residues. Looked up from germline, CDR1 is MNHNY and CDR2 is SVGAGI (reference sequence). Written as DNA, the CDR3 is TGTGCCAGCAGCTACCTGAAATTAAACACTGAAGCTTTCTTT. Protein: CASSYLKLNTEAFF.

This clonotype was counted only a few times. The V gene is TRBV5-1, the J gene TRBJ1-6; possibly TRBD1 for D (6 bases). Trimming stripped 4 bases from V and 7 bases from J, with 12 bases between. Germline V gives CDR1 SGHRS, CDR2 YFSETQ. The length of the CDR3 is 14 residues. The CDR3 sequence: CASSVDRKNSPLHF. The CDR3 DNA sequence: TGCGCCAGCAGCGTGGACAGAAAGAATTCACCCCTCCACTTT.

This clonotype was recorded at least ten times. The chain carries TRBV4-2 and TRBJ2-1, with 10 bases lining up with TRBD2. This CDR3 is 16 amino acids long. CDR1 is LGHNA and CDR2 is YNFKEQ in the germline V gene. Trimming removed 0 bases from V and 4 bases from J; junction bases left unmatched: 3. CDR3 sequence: CASSQDPAGGYNEQFF. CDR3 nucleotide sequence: TGTGCCAGCAGCCAAGATCCAGCGGGGGGGTACAATGAGCAGTTCTTC.

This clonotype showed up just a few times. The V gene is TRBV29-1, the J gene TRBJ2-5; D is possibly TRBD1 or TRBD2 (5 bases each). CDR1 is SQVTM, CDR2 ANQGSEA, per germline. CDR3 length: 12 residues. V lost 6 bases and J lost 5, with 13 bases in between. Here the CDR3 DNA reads TGCAGCGTGAGAGGGGCTTGGGAGACCCAGTACTTC. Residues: CSVRGAWETQYF.

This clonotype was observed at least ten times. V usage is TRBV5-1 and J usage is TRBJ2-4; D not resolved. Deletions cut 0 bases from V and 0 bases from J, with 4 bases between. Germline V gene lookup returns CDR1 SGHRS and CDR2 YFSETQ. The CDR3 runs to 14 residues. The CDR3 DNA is TGCGCCAGCAGCTTGGACGGAGCCAAAAACATTCAGTACTTC. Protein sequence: CASSLDGAKNIQYF.

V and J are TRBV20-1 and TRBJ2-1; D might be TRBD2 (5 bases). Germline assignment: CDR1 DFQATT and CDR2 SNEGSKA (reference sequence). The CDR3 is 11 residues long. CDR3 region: CRTGNYNEQFF. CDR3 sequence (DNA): TGCCGGACCGGGAATTACAATGAGCAGTTCTTC.

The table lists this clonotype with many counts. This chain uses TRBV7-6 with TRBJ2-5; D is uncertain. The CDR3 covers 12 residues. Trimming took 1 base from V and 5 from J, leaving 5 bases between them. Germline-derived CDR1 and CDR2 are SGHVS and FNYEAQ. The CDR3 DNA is TGTGCCAGCAGCTTAGAGCTGGAGACCCAGTACTTC. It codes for CASSLELETQYF.

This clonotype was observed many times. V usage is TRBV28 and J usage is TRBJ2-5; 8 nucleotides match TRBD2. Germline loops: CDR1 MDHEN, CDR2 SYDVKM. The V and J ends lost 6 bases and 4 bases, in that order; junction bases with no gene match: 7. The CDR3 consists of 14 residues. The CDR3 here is CASSLGGVLETQYF. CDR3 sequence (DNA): TGTGCCAGCAGCCTCGGGGGGGTCCTAGAGACCCAGTACTTC.

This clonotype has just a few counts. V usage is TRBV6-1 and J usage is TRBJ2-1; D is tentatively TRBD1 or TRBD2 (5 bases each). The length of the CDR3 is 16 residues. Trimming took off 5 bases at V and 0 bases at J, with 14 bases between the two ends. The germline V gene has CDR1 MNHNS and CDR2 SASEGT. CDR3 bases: TGTGCCAGCAGTCCCGGGACCGCCGACTCCTACAATGAGCAGTTCTTC. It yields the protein CASSPGTADSYNEQFF.

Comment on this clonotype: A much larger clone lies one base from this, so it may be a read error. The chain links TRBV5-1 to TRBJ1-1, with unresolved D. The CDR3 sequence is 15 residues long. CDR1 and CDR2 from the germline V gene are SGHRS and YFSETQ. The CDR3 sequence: CASSSWSLGSTGAFF. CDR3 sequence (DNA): TGCGCCAGCAGCTCCTGGTCCTTGGGCTCCACTGGAGCTTTCTTT.

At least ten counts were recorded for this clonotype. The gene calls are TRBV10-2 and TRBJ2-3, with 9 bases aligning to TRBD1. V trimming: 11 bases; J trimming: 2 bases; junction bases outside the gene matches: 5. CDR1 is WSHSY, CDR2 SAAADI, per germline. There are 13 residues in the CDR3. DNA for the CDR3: TGCGCCTGCCGGGACAGGGACACAGATACGCAGTATTTT. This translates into CACRDRDTDTQYF.

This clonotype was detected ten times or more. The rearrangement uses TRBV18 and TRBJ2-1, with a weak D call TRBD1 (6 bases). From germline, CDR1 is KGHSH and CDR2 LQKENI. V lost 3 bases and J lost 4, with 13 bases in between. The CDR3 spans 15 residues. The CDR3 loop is CASSPRRGSYNEQFF. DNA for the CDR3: TGTGCCAGCTCACCCCGCAGGGGCTCATACAATGAGCAGTTCTTC. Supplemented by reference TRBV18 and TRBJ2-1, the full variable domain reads NAGVMQNPRHLVRRRGQEARLRCSPMKGHSHVYWYRQLPEEGLKFMVYLQKENIIDESGMPKERFSAEFPKEGPSILRIQQVVRGDSAAYFCASSPRRGSYNEQFFGPGTRLTVL.

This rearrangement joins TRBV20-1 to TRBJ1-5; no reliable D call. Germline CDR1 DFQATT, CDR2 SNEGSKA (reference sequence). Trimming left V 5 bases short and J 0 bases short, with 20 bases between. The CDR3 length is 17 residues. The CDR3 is CSAPNRGNRNSNQPQHF. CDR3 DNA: TGCAGTGCTCCAAATAGAGGGAACAGAAATAGCAATCAGCCCCAGCATTTT.

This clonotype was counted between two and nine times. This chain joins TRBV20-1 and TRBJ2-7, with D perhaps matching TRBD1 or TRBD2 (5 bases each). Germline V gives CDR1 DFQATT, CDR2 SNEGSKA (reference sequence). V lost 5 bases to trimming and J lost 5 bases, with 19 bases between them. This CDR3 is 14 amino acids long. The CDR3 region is CSAFNPDGANEQYV. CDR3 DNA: TGCAGTGCTTTTAACCCGGACGGGGCCAACGAGCAGTACGTC.

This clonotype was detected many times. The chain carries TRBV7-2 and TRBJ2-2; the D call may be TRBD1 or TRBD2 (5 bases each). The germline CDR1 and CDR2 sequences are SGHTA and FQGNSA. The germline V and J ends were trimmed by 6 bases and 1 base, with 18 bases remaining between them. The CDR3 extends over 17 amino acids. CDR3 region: CASRSFGTDLNTGELFF. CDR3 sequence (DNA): TGTGCCAGCAGGTCGTTTGGGACGGATCTGAACACCGGGGAGCTGTTTTTT.